What follows is one T cell receptor beta chain and its context. The sample originates from a study of OX40 agonist ivuxolimab in advanced cancers. For the study at large: In this cohort, patients received ivuxolimab, an agonistic anti-OX40 (CD134) antibody. Recorded diagnoses for dose-escalation patients were hepatocellular carcinoma, melanoma, renal cell or head and neck cancer.

Profiled with immunoSEQ multiplex PCR; TCRdb holds only in-frame clones, not every one. The table records about 83,000 clones, 80% to 90% of them present only once. Germline CDR1 and CDR2: SGHTA and FQGTGA. This CDR3 is built from 15 residues. V was clipped by 5 bases and J by 5 bases; unmatched bases: 8. Specimen: CD4+ or CD8+ T cells sorted from blood, collected in a trial of the OX40 agonist ivuxolimab. This clonotype was sampled from an adult with an advanced solid tumor such as melanoma, head and neck, liver or kidney cancer. V usage is TRBV7-3 and J usage is TRBJ2-1, with TRBD1 matching over 8 bases. The CDR3 DNA reads TGTGCCAGCAGCCCAGGACAGGGAGCCAACAATGAGCAGTTCTTC. Translating gives CASSPGQGANNEQFF.